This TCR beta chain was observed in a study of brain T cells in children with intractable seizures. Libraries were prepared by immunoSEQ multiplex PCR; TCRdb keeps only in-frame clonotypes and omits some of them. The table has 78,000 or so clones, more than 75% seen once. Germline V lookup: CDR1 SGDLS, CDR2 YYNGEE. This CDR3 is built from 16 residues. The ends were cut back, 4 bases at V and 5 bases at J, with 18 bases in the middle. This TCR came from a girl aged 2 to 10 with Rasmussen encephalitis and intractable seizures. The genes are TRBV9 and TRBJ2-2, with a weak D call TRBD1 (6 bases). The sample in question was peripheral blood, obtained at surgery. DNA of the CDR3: TGTGCCAGCAGCCTAGACTCTACAGGGCGTACCGGGGAGCTGTTTTTT. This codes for CASSLDSTGRTGELFF.